This T cell receptor beta chain was sequenced for a study of T cells after yellow fever vaccination. Germline CDR1 and CDR2: SQVTM and ANQGSEA. The CDR3 consists of 14 residues. V was shortened by 6 bases and J by 0 bases, with 12 bases between the two germline ends. General study findings and limits: Clonotype sharing between CD4 and CD8 compartments was small. Most primary-vaccination clones recurred post-booster (approximately 95% CD4, 88% CD8).

This clonotype was counted many times. What it recognizes is unknown. Conversion of TCR transcripts into cDNA relied on 5'RACE template switching, which added a universal primer site and UMIs. TCRdb independently ran MiXCR on the 5' RACE reads; one entry per CDR3 protein. The sample has some 350,000 distinct CDR3 sequences, approximately 3.9% seen once. Sequencing was performed on PBMCs, taken 5 days after the yellow fever booster vaccination. The V call is TRBV29-1, the J call TRBJ2-1; D unresolved. This receptor was obtained from a man aged 18 to 29 who received the YFV17D yellow fever vaccine. The DNA of the CDR3 is TGCAGCGTACACCTAGGAAGCTCCTACAATGAGCAGTTCTTC. It translates to CSVHLGSSYNEQFF.